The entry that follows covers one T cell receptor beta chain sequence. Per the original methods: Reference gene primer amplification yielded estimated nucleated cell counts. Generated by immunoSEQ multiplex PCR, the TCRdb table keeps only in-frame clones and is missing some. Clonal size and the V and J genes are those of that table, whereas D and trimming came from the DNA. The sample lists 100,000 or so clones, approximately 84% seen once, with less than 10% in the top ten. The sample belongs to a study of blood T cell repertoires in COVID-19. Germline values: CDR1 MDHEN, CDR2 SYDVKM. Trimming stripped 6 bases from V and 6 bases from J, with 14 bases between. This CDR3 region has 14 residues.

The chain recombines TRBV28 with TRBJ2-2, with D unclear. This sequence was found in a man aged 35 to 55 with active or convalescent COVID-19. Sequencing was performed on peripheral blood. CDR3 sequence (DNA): TGTGCCAGCAGAAAGCGAGCTCTGGCCGGGGAGCTGTTTTTT. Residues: CASRKRALAGELFF.